This T cell receptor beta chain was identified during a study of monozygotic twins with inflammatory bowel disease. Overall study findings and caveats: Using the inverse Simpson index, IBD patients had lower TCRbeta diversity than healthy co-twins. Any single strong signal or clonotype tied to IBD lacked support.

Reanalyzing the 5' RACE reads, TCRdb keeps one entry per CDR3 protein, without DNA. This sample's table has about 150,000 distinct CDR3 sequences. Concerning this clonotype itself: The antigen is unknown.

The CDR3 totals 15 residues. Germline CDR1 is SGHKS and CDR2 is YYEKEE (reference sequence). V is TRBV5-5 and J is TRBJ2-7; without DNA, the TCRdb call of TRBD2 cannot be checked. The TCR originated in a human donor with ulcerative colitis or Crohn's disease, or a healthy co-twin of an affected twin (not recorded which). Sequencing was done on a sample of blood. This CDR3 reads CASSLAEAPVYEQYF. The entire variable domain, with the rest obtained from reference TRBV5-5 and TRBJ2-7, is as follows: DAGVTQSPTHLIKTRGQQVTLRCSPISGHKSVSWYQQVLGQGPQFIFQYYEKEERGRGNFPDRFSARQFPNYSSELNVNALLLGDSALYLCASSLAEAPVYEQYFGPGTRLTVT.